This T cell receptor beta chain comes out of a study of blood T cell repertoires in COVID-19. About the study: Researchers got acute and convalescent COVID-19 samples from the United States, Italy and Spain.

Those who participated ranged in age from 18 to 89 years and resided in roughly 26 US areas. Which cohort a participant joined came from the clinical history participants gave. Authors' processing steps: Reference gene primer amplification in the assay estimated nucleated cell counts. Clones were read by immunoSEQ multiplex PCR, and TCRdb kept only the in-frame ones, dropping some. V and J calls and clone size come straight from that table; D and trimming were deduced from the DNA. The sample has 120,000 to 150,000 clones; over 70% are singletons. Germline V gives CDR1 MGHRA, CDR2 YSYEKL. The CDR3 has 15 residues. The ends were cut back, 0 bases at V and 4 bases at J, with 10 bases in the middle.

This chain uses TRBV4-1 with TRBJ1-5; perhaps TRBD1 as D (6 bases). Input material: PBMCs or T cells enriched from blood (not recorded which). This TCR was recovered from a man in his fifties or sixties in a cohort exposed to, infected with or recovered from COVID-19 (not recorded which). DNA for the CDR3: TGCGCCAGCAGCCAAGAATATAGGGGGAATCAGCCCCAGCATTTT. This sequence encodes CASSQEYRGNQPQHF.